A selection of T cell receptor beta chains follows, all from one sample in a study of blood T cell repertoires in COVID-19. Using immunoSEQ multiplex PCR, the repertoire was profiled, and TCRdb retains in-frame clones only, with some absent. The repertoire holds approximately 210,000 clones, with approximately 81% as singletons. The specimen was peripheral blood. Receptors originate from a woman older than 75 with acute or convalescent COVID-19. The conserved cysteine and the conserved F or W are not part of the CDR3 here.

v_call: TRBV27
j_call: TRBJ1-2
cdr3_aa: ASSPGQAPYGYT

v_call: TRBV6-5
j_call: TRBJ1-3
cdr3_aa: ASNTGDGNTIY

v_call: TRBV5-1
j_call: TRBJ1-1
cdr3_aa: ASSPEADTEAF

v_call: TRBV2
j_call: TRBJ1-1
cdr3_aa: ASSVAGFQDAF

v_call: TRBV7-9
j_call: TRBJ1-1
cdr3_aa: ASTPTVNTEAF

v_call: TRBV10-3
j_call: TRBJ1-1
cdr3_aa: AISGGAYEAF

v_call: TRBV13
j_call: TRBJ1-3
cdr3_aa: ASSETGQGNTIY

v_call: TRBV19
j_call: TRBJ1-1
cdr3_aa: ASSINWRRTEAF

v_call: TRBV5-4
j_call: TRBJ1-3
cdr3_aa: ASSLVPGGGGNTIY

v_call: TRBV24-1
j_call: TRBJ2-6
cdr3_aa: AKTGTGSSGANVLT

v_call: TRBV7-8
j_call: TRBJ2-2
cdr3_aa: ASSLRGGTGELF